This T cell receptor beta chain was observed in a study of blood T cell repertoires in COVID-19. Overall study: The United States, Italy and Spain were the sources of the acute and convalescent COVID-19 samples. In each case, the material was cDNA or gDNA derived from T cells, B-cell-depleted T cells, or PBMCs.

The V and J ends lost 3 bases and 6 bases respectively, with 14 bases between them. Germline V gene data show CDR1 as SGHNT and CDR2 as YENEEA. The CDR3 covers 14 residues. Measured with immunoSEQ multiplex PCR; TCRdb has only the in-frame clones, and not every one. This table has a few hundred thousand clones, roughly 90% appearing once. Exposed enrollees had met someone with a PCR-confirmed or clinician-diagnosed COVID-19 case at some point within the 2 weeks before study entry. The TCR sequence derives from a woman aged 18-29 years who had been exposed to COVID-19. V usage is TRBV11-3 and J usage is TRBJ1-2, with a tentative D call TRBD1 (5 bases). Sequenced material: PBMCs or T cells enriched from blood (not recorded which). As DNA, the CDR3 is TGTGCCAGCAGCTTCAGCCCGGGGGGGGATGGCTACACCTTC. This translates into CASSFSPGGDGYTF.